Listed below are T cell receptor beta chains from one sample, sequenced in a study of CD8+CD57+ T cells in acquired aplastic anemia. TCRdb re-called the reads with MiXCR, one entry per CDR3 protein. The data hold 250,000 to 350,000 distinct CDR3 sequences, with 55% to 60% observed a single time. The sample taken for sequencing was sorted CD4+, CD8+, or CD8+CD57+ T cells (not recorded which) from PBMCs. These receptors were obtained from a human donor with severe aplastic anemia or a healthy control (not recorded which). Each CDR3 is given with its conserved first and last residue.

CDR3	V
CASTQGAGGNGCTF	TRBV25-1
CAISNHPVNTKAFF	TRBV10-3
CASSLGTGRTDTQYF	TRBV7-7
CSARDLDRAETQYF	TRBV20-1
CASSPGPVDNEQFF	TRBV7-2
CASSGRLGGANVLTF	TRBV19
CASREGQAPNYGYTF	TRBV7-2
CASQGNYNSPLHF	TRBV10-3
CASSLGREGLYEQYF	TRBV5-5
CASSLEEGQRQYF	TRBV7-7
CASSLVRGRRYF	TRBV5-6
CASHLGPSPGETQYF	TRBV2
CASSLVGGPTGNEQFF	TRBV5-1
CASSERTSGAYEQYF	TRBV7-9
CAISESGQGAGEQYF	TRBV10-3
CASSYWGSGANVLTF	TRBV4-3
CASSVRVEGEQYF	TRBV2
CAWSPGLIYNEQFF	TRBV30
CASSQGRGFEQYF	TRBV3-1
CASSGPGQTNTGELFF	TRBV7-9
CASSPVVAGELFF	TRBV7-7
CASSPLDGVGSPLHF	TRBV7-9
CASSLVTPTRDEKLFF	TRBV7-8